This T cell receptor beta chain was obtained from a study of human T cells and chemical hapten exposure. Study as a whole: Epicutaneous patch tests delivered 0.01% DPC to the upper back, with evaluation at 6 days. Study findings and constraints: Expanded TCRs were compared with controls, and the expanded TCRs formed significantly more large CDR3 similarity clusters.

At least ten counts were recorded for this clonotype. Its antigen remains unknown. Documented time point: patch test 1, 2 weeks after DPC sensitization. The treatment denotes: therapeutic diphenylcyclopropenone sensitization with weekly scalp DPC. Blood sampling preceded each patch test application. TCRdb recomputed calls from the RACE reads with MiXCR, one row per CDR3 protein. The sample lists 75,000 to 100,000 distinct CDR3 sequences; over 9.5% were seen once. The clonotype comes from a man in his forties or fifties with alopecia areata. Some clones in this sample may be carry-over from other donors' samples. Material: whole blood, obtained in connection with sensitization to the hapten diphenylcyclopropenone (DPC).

CDR3 sequence reads: CASSHKGDDGYTF. The CDR3 region has the DNA TGTGCCAGCAGTCATAAGGGAGATGATGGCTACACCTTC. The genes are TRBV12-3 or TRBV12-4 and TRBJ1-2, with D uncertain. V was clipped by 5 bases and J by 6 bases, with 13 bases between them. The CDR3 spans 13 residues.